These T cell receptor beta chains were read from a single sample in a study of graft-versus-host responses after intestinal transplantation. Assay used: immunoSEQ multiplex PCR; TCRdb lists only in-frame clones, some missing. The sample has fewer than 150,000 clones; around nine tenths are singletons. Their cognate antigens are unknown. Material: unstimulated CD4+ T cells sorted from spleen or lymph node cells, obtained before intestinal transplant. These receptors all stem from a human donor who received an intestinal transplant. The CDR3 runs from the conserved cysteine through the conserved F or W. The D gene is left open where the match is weak. Clone size is not always given. Where it is, it says once, few, many or a class for expanded clones.

j_call	clone_size	d_call	v_call	cdr3_aa	cdr3_nt
TRBJ1-3	NA	NA	TRBV9	CASSVVGDGNTIYF	TGTGCCAGCAGCGTAGTGGGGGATGGAAACACCATATATTTT
TRBJ2-1	once	NA	TRBV6-6	CASSVSVSYNEQFF	TGTGCCAGTTCTGTTAGCGTTTCCTACAATGAGCAGTTCTTC
TRBJ2-7	NA	NA	TRBV28	CASSSTAYEQYF	TGTGCCAGCAGTTCTACAGCCTACGAGCAGTACTTC
TRBJ2-6	NA	NA	TRBV10-2	CASTFRGGGANVLTF	TGCGCCAGCACTTTCAGGGGAGGAGGGGCCAACGTCCTGACTTTC
TRBJ2-5	NA	NA	TRBV18	CASSPGSTQETQYF	TGTGCCAGCTCACCGGGGTCGACCCAAGAGACCCAGTACTTC
TRBJ1-2	few	NA	TRBV5-6	CASSLAGYTF	TGTGCCAGCAGCCTGGCTGGCTACACCTTC
TRBJ2-7	once	NA	TRBV13	CASSLGVRLSSYEQYF	TGTGCCAGCAGCTTAGGGGTGCGTCTGAGCTCCTACGAGCAGTACTTC
TRBJ2-5	NA	TRBD2	TRBV7-9	CASSLNPGRVWETQYF	TGTGCCAGCAGCTTAAACCCCGGGAGGGTTTGGGAGACCCAGTACTTC
TRBJ1-6	NA	TRBD1	TRBV6-5	CASSQRGQGYSPLHF	TGTGCCAGCAGTCAGAGGGGACAGGGGTATTCACCCCTCCACTTT
TRBJ2-1	NA	TRBD2	TRBV6-1	CASSRLAGTDREFF	TGTGCCAGCAGTAGACTAGCGGGGACCGACAGGGAGTTCTTC
TRBJ1-2	few	NA	TRBV5-6	CASSIEGRFPYGYTF	TGTGCCAGCAGCATCGAGGGGAGATTCCCCTATGGCTACACCTTC
TRBJ2-7	NA	TRBD1	TRBV4-2	CASSQGTGEHEQYF	TGTGCCAGCAGCCAAGGGACAGGGGAGCACGAGCAGTACTTC
TRBJ1-1	NA	NA	TRBV10-1	CASSDRGNTGAFF	TGCGCCAGCAGTGATCGGGGGAATACTGGAGCTTTCTTT
TRBJ2-1	NA	TRBD1	TRBV6-1	CASSEPGQGYGEQFF	TGTGCCAGCAGTGAACCGGGACAGGGTTATGGTGAGCAGTTCTTC
TRBJ1-2	NA	TRBD1	TRBV5-1	CASSFDRGDYGYTF	TGCGCCAGCAGCTTCGACAGGGGCGACTATGGCTACACCTTC